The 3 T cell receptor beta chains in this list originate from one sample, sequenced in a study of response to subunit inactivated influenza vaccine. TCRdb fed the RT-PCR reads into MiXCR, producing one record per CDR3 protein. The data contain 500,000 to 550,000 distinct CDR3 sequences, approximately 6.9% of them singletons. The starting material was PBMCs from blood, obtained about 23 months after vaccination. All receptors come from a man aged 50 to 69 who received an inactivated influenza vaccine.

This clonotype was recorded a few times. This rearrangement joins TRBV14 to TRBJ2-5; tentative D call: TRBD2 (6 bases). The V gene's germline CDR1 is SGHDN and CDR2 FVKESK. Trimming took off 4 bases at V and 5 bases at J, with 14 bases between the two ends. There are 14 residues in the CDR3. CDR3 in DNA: TGTGCCAGCAGCCGACAACTAGCCTCCGAGACCCAGTACTTC. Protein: CASSRQLASETQYF. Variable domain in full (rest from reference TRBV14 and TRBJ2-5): EAGVTQFPSHSVIEKGQTVTLRCDPISGHDNLYWYRRVMGKEIKFLLHFVKESKQDESGMPNNRFLAERTGGTYSTLKVQPAELEDSGVYFCASSRQLASETQYFGPGTRLLVL.

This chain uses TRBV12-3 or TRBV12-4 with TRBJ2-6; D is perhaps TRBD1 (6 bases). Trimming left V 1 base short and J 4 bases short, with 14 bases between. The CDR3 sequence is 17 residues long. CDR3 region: CASSLGVGAQGANVLTF. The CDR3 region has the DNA TGTGCCAGCAGTTTAGGGGTGGGGGCGCAAGGGGCCAACGTCCTGACTTTC.

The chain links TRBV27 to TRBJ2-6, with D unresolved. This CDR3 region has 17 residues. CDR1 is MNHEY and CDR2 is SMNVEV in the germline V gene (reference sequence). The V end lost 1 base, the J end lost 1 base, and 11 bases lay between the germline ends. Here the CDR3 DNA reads TGTGCCAGCAGTTTATGGAAACCGTCATCTGGGGCCAACGTCCTGACTTTC. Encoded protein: CASSLWKPSSGANVLTF.